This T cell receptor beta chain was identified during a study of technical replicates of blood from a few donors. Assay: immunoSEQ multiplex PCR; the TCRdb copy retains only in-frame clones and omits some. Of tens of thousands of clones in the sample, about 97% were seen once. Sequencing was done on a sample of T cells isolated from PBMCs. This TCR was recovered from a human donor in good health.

DNA of the CDR3: TGCGCCAGCAGTAGGGGGACCACTGAAGCTTTCTTT. Translated, it gives CASSRGTTEAFF. The chain recombines TRBV10-2 with TRBJ1-1; D possibly corresponds to TRBD1 (6 bases). CDR1 is WSHSY, CDR2 SAAADI, per germline. The CDR3 extends over 12 amino acids. V lost 5 bases and J 4 bases, leaving 8 bases between the germline ends.